The sequence of this T cell receptor beta chain was determined in a study of blood T cell repertoires in COVID-19. Germline CDR1 reads KGHSH; CDR2 reads LQKENI. J was trimmed by 0 bases and V by 3 bases; bases with no gene match: 2. The CDR3 has 15 amino acids. Some clones are missing from TCRdb's copy, which holds only in-frame ones; the method was immunoSEQ multiplex PCR. The profile shows about 270,000 clones, roughly nine tenths of them singletons. The sample consisted of PBMCs or T cells enriched from blood (not recorded which). The rearrangement links TRBV18 to TRBJ2-5; 9 nucleotides align to TRBD2. The clonotype originates from an older woman who had recovered from COVID-19. CDR3 in DNA: TGTGCCAGCTCACCCAGACTAGCGGACCAAGAGACCCAGTACTTC. This gives the protein CASSPRLADQETQYF.